Sequencing of this T cell receptor beta chain was carried out in a study of graft-versus-host responses after intestinal transplantation (TCRdb year 2021). As for the study more broadly: Multivisceral, liver-intestinal, or isolated intestinal transplants were received by the recipients. After intestinal transplantation, graft-versus-host and host-versus-graft alloreactive T cell clones in the graft, circulation and bone marrow were tracked using bulk TCR-beta CDR3 sequencing. Donor T cell macrochimerism was defined as a peak of at least 4% donor T cells among recipient peripheral blood mononuclear cells. Alloreactive clones were identified by sequencing pre-transplant mixed lymphocyte reaction products and comparing these products with unstimulated pre-transplant donor and recipient T cells. Instead of going to the commercial service, samples from a few later patients were sequenced in-house on an Illumina MiSeq and processed with MiXCR. Every recipient was given anti-thymocyte globulin induction, followed by 2 to 3 years of maintenance tacrolimus and steroids. Of the roughly 25 intestinal transplant recipients enrolled in the cohort, one of whom was a retransplant, a few patients without pretransplant specimens were excluded.

Findings and caveats that apply to the study as a whole: GvH clones were detected in recipient bone marrow, and some of these GvH clones were observed earlier in ileal mucosa or blood, consistent with an intestinal mucosal origin. Early after transplant, peak levels of circulating GvH clones were associated with declines in HvG clones. In patients with donor T cell macrochimerism, the allografts had high GvH to HvG T cell clonal ratios. The conclusions were limited by the relatively low number and heterogeneity of the intestinal transplant patients.

Blood samples were collected up to 4 times in the first month after transplant and then at least monthly when available. This clone has a single count. The antigen this receptor binds is unknown. The input lacks base qualities; no much larger clone sits a single base away. Sequences MGHRA (CDR1) and YSYEKL (CDR2) are obtained from the germline V gene. The CDR3 has 14 amino acids, counting the end cysteine and phenylalanine. Only CDR3 DNA remains: 42 bases, in frame from the first base. V ends up 3 bases short and J 4 bases short, with an unmatched junction base count of 1. The method was the immunoSEQ multiplex PCR assay. High-throughput TCR-beta CDR3 sequencing of genomic DNA from most patients was performed by Adaptive Biotechnologies. Turning to the authors' computational methods: TCR sequencing data for 15 to 20 patients were retrieved from Adaptive's ImmunoSEQ software; three other patients were processed with MiXCR and VDJtools. CDR3 nucleotide sequences shared between donor and recipient were removed because their origin could not be assigned. To be classed as alloreactive, a clone needed at least 2-fold expansion over unstimulated cells and a minimum CFSE-low frequency of 0.002% (template counts) or 0.001% (read counts). Mappable clones were those detected in sequenced pre-transplant spleen, lymph node, or MLR CFSE-low populations of the donor or recipient. Cumulative frequency of alloreactive clones was calculated as a percentage of all sequences weighted by copy number. Sourced from immuneACCESS, this table was stored by TCRdb with only in-frame sequences that have V and J called. A share of the clones is absent; for the studies checked, an unresolved V gene accounts for under half, and the remainder has no known explanation. V, J and clone size derive from that table, while D and trimming were established from the DNA sequence. The sample table contains some 24,000 clones; only one count was recorded for 70% to 90% of them. The leading ten clones occupy 0.9% to 1% of the sample.

The rearranged segments are TRBV4-1 and TRBJ2-7, with 12 bases in between that match TRBD2. The receptor was derived from a human patient who received an intestinal transplant, so some T cells may come from the graft donor. The material was PBMCs, obtained 450 to 490 days after intestinal transplant. The CDR3 corresponds to CASSQGTSGYEQYF. The bases are TGCGCCAGCAGCCAGGGGACTAGCGGGTACGAGCAGTACTTC.